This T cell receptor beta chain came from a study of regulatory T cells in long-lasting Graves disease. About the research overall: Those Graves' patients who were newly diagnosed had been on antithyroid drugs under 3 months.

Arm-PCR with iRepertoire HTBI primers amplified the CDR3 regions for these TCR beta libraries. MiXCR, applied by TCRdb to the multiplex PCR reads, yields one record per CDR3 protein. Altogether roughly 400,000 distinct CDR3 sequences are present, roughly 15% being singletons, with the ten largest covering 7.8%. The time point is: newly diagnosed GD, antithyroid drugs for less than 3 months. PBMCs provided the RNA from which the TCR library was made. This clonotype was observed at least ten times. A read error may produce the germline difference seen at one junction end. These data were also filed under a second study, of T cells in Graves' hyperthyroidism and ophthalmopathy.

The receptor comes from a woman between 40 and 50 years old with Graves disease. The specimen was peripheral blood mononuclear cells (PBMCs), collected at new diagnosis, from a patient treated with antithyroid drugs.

This CDR3 reads CSVVGGENGQFF. CDR3 nucleotide sequence: TGCAGCGTTGTGGGGGGGGAAAATGGGCAGTTCTTC. The chain links TRBV29-1 to TRBJ2-1, with 7 bases fitting TRBD2. Looked up from germline, CDR1 is SQVTM and CDR2 is ANQGSEA. The CDR3 is made up of 12 amino acids.